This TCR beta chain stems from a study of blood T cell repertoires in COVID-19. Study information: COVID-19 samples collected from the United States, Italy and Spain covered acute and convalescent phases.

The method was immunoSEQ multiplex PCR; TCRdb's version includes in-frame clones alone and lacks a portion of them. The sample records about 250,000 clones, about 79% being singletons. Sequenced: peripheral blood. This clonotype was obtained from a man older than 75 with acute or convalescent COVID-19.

CDR3 amino acids: CASSTDGYSGNTIYF. CDR3 in DNA: TGTGCCAGCAGCACCGACGGGTACTCTGGAAACACCATATATTTT. The chain is built from TRBV6-5 and TRBJ1-3; D remains unclear. V was clipped by 6 bases and J by 0 bases, with 12 bases between them. Germline lookup yields CDR1 MNHEY and CDR2 SVGAGI. The CDR3 runs 15 residues.